Presented here are 15 T cell receptor beta chains from one specimen sequenced in a study of blood T cells in healthy people across ages. Through a sample-barcoded 5' primer and a J-beta primer mix, a second PCR was run for roughly 6 to 11 cycles. MiXCR, applied by TCRdb to the 5' RACE reads, yields one record per CDR3 protein. The table has 790,000 or so distinct CDR3 sequences, 35% to 60% seen once. Sequences were obtained from blood. Receptor source: an older man in good health.

This clonotype was picked up a small number of times. This chain uses TRBV7-8 with TRBJ2-5; the match to TRBD1 covers 7 bases. Trimming at V came to 6 bases and at J to 2 bases, leaving 9 bases not matched to a gene. This CDR3 is built from 15 residues. Germline CDR1 reads SGHVS; CDR2 reads FQNEAQ. CDR3 protein: CASRPERGPQETQYF. The DNA for the CDR3 is TGTGCCAGCAGACCCGAGAGGGGGCCACAAGAGACCCAGTACTTC.

V is TRBV30 and J is TRBJ2-2; D unclear. Trimming shortened V by 3 bases and J by 5 bases, and 7 bases separated the two germline ends. CDR1 GTSNPN and CDR2 SVGIG come from the germline V gene (reference sequence). The CDR3 is 12 residues long. The CDR3 DNA follows: TGTGCCTGGAGCACTTCAACCGGGGAGCTGTTTTTT. Its protein is CAWSTSTGELFF. Full variable domain (remainder filled in from reference TRBV30 and TRBJ2-2): SQTIHQWPATLVQPVGSPLSLECTVEGTSNPNLYWYRQAAGRGLQLLFYSVGIGQISSEVPQNLSASRPQDRQFILSSKKLLLSDSGFYLCAWSTSTGELFFGEGSRLTVL.

V and J are TRBV6-5 and TRBJ1-2; TRBD1 matches 7 bases. CDR1 and CDR2 (germline): MNHEY, SVGAGI. CDR3 length: 13 amino acids. V lost 6 bases, J lost 6 bases, and 7 bases stayed unmatched. CDR3 sequence reads: CASRSTGEDGYTF. As DNA, the CDR3 is TGTGCCAGCAGATCAACAGGGGAGGATGGCTACACCTTC.

The V gene is TRBV11-2, the J gene TRBJ2-3, with D possibly being TRBD1 (5 bases). Germline values: CDR1 SGHAT, CDR2 FQNNGV. This CDR3 has 16 residues. Between the trimmed V and J ends, which lost 1 base and 2 bases, there was a span of 13 bases. This CDR3 is CASSLVSGKLTDTQYF. The CDR3 region has the DNA TGTGCCAGCAGCTTAGTGTCAGGGAAGCTCACAGATACGCAGTATTTT.

The chain joins TRBV29-1 to TRBJ2-7; 7 bases match TRBD1. The CDR3 is 11 residues long. The ends lost 6 bases at V and 3 bases at J; junction bases unmatched: 2. The germline V gene encodes CDR1 SQVTM and CDR2 ANQGSEA. The CDR3 reads CSVTGVYEQYF. In DNA form, the CDR3 reads TGCAGCGTCACAGGGGTCTACGAGCAGTACTTC.

With regard to this clonotype: At one end the junction does not follow the germline gene, possibly because of a read error. The chain is built from TRBV4-1 and TRBJ2-5, with a tentative D call TRBD1 (5 bases). The germline V gene encodes CDR1 MGHRA and CDR2 YSYEKL. The CDR3 totals 14 residues. The CDR3 DNA sequence: TGCGCCAGTAGCCAACCAGGGATCGAAAAGACCCAGTACTTC. As protein: CASSQPGIEKTQYF.

The chain links TRBV29-1 to TRBJ1-2; TRBD1 matches at 9 bases. Losses at the gene ends were 5 bases for V and 3 bases for J; bases not matched to a gene: 4. Germline V gene sequence: CDR1 SQVTM, CDR2 ANQGSEA. This CDR3 contains 13 residues. The CDR3 is CSVRDRDYYGYTF. The CDR3 region has the DNA TGCAGCGTTAGGGACAGGGACTACTATGGCTACACCTTC.

This clonotype was observed a handful of times. The V call is TRBV20-1, the J call TRBJ1-6; the D gene is possibly TRBD1 (5 bases). Per the germline V gene, CDR1 is DFQATT and CDR2 is SNEGSKA (reference sequence). There are 16 residues in the CDR3. Trimming cost V 0 bases and J 9 bases, with 18 bases left between them. CDR3 amino acids: CSARDGVGRGGSPLHF. The CDR3 coding sequence is TGCAGTGCTAGAGATGGGGTCGGGAGGGGAGGTTCACCCCTCCACTTT.

The chain uses TRBV20-1 and TRBJ2-1; 11 bases align to TRBD2. The J call is in doubt because the DNA end fits TRBJ2-7 better. Germline V gives CDR1 DFQATT, CDR2 SNEGSKA (reference sequence). The CDR3 consists of 19 residues. The CDR3 sequence is CSARGGLAGGGSSYNEQYF. The CDR3 DNA sequence: TGCAGTGCTAGAGGGGGGCTAGCGGGAGGAGGGAGCTCCTACAATGAGCAGTACTTC.

The rearrangement links TRBV7-2 to TRBJ2-7; TRBD2 might be the D (7 bases). This CDR3 region has 16 residues. V lost 4 bases, J lost 2 bases, and 18 bases lay in between. The V gene's germline CDR1 is SGHTA and CDR2 FQGNSA. The DNA of the CDR3 is TGTGCCAGCAGCTCGACCGGAGGCGGGGGCCCCTACGAGCAGTACTTC. Amino acid sequence: CASSSTGGGGPYEQYF.

CDR3 sequence: CASSSGLAVWNEQYF. In DNA, the CDR3 is TGTGCCAGCAGCTCCGGACTAGCCGTTTGGAATGAGCAGTACTTC. The rearrangement joins TRBV5-6 to TRBJ2-5; 8 bases line up with TRBD2. V trimming: 3 bases; J trimming: 11 bases; junction bases outside the gene matches: 15. This CDR3 spans 15 amino acids. CDR1 and CDR2 from the germline V gene are SGHDT and YYEEEE.

The chain carries TRBV28 and TRBJ2-3; TRBD1 is a possible D gene (5 bases). CDR1 and CDR2 (germline): MDHEN, SYDVKM. There are 16 residues in the CDR3. Between the trimmed V and J ends, which lost 5 bases and 0 bases, there was a span of 15 bases. CDR3 nucleotides: TGTGCCAGCAGTCCTCCGGACAACCTTAGCACAGATACGCAGTATTTT. This encodes CASSPPDNLSTDTQYF.

This clonotype was counted a single time. This sequence joins TRBV7-9 and TRBJ1-5; 7 positions agree with TRBD1. In germline, CDR1 is SEHNR, CDR2 FQNEAQ (reference sequence). After removal of 6 bases from V and 1 base from J, the junction contained 6 bases not matched to a gene. The CDR3 has 15 amino acids. Here the CDR3 reads CASSHQGQSNQPQHF. The DNA of the CDR3 is TGTGCCAGCAGTCACCAGGGACAGAGCAATCAGCCCCAGCATTTT.

The chain links TRBV2 to TRBJ2-3; D is ambiguous. The CDR3 contains 15 residues. V was shortened by 4 bases and J by 4 bases, with 15 bases between the two germline ends. Germline V CDR1 and CDR2: SNHLY, FYNNEI. The CDR3 DNA sequence: TGTGCCAGCAGTGGAGATAGCCTAGTCGCAGATACGCAGTATTTT. The encoded protein is CASSGDSLVADTQYF.

The chain combines TRBV18 with TRBJ2-3; no clear D gene. V lost 6 bases and J 4 bases, leaving 8 bases between the germline ends. The germline V gene has CDR1 KGHSH and CDR2 LQKENI. The CDR3 consists of 12 residues. The CDR3 region is CASSEVPDTQYF. As DNA, the CDR3 is TGTGCCAGCTCTGAGGTGCCAGATACGCAGTATTTT.